A single sample is the source of the 2 T cell receptor beta chains below, sequenced in a study of shared clonotypes between healthy human individuals. Here immunoSEQ multiplex PCR was the method, and the copy in TCRdb shows in-frame clones only, minus some. The top ten clones hold 1.5% of a sample with approximately 980,000 clones, approximately 80% of them seen once. Source material: memory CD4+ T cells sorted from blood. The sample's subset: CD45RA-negative fraction. Source of these receptors: a man younger than 35 in good health.

To note about this clone: Other DNA sequences in the sample encode the same CDR3. The chain is built from TRBV4-3 and TRBJ2-7, with D tentatively TRBD1 or TRBD2 (5 bases each). V lost 0 bases, J lost 0 bases, and 9 bases lay in between. Germline-derived CDR1 and CDR2 are LGHNA and YSLEER. The length of the CDR3 is 15 residues. The CDR3, as DNA: TGCGCCAGCAGCCAAGAGGCTGGGGGCTCCTACGAGCAGTACTTC. Translating it yields CASSQEAGGSYEQYF.

The chain links TRBV6-6 to TRBJ1-2; D is ambiguous. Germline V CDR1 and CDR2: MNHNY, SVGAGI (reference sequence). V shed 7 bases and J shed 0 bases, with 12 bases lying between them. CDR3 length: 14 residues. CDR3 coding DNA: TGTGCCAGCACCCAGCCTGTAACTAACTATGGCTACACCTTC. Translation: CASTQPVTNYGYTF.